This note documents a single T cell receptor beta chain sequence. This clone showed up just once. Its antigen is currently not known. No much larger clonotype is one base removed from it; base qualities were not supplied. Other DNA sequences in this specimen translate into the identical CDR3. CD8 naive samples consisted of CD45RO-negative cells that were positively selected for CCR7, yielding a CD45RA+CCR7+ population without TemRA cells. The donors were healthy, HIV-negative adults with no recently reported acute infections or vaccinations. Every donor was a Caucasian adult living in Nashville, Tennessee, USA. After blood collection by leukapheresis, PBMCs were isolated using Ficoll-Histopaque density gradient centrifugation and then cryopreserved in the vapor phase of liquid nitrogen. Analytical flow cytometry was used to check the purity and quantity of each magnetically sorted T cell population. Genomic DNA was isolated from every sorted fraction and measured by UV absorbance on a Nanodrop 2000c.

CDR1 SGHTA and CDR2 FQGNSA were looked up in the germline V gene. The junction carries 8 bases between V and J, which are trimmed by 1 base and 7 bases respectively. The cysteine opens and the phenylalanine closes a CDR3 of 13 amino acids. Only the CDR3 portion is preserved as DNA: 39 bases, with reading frame beginning at the first base. This sample was included in a study of shared clonotypes between healthy human individuals (dated by TCRdb to about 2020). As for the study more broadly: The cohort included a few men and a couple of women between 18 and 49 years of age. For each donor, CD4 naive and CD4 memory were each given three plates, CD8 naive was given two plates, and CD8 memory was given one plate. To estimate repertoire size and how much clonotypes are shared between individuals, the study performed deep sequencing of blood TCR repertoires from a few healthy adults. Libraries were prepared and TCR repertoires were sequenced by different laboratories using diverse techniques, in order to increase sequencing depth and limit assay-specific biases. Per donor, leukapheresis produced somewhere between about 0.94 and 10 billion PBMCs. Beyond this particular receptor, the publication reports: Across a few donors, around 5% of naive CD4, around 3.3% of naive CD8, under 2.5% of memory CD4, and approximately 0.4% of memory CD8 clonotypes were shared. Pairwise subsampling led to the expectation that sequencing depth would affect the degree of clonotype sharing among donors. Higher generation probabilities were observed for clonotypes shared by all four sorted-subset donors than for non-shared clonotypes. Because the study included only a small number of donors, the genetic and exposure-history diversity represented was limited. Naive subsets generally had larger estimated clonotype richness than memory subsets did. Rarefaction of sorted-subset datasets indicated incomplete sequencing despite the large sequencing depth. Sampling was limited to blood, and TCR repertoires in tissue likely differ from TCR repertoires in blood.

Using the deep immunoSEQ assay, TCR CDR3 regions were amplified from genomic DNA by multiplex PCR. Genomic DNA extracted from each cell subset was distributed evenly over all wells of several immunoSEQ 96-well plates, and each plate served as one replicate. For sorted subsets, roughly 0.2 ug genomic DNA, equal to about 30,000 T cell genomes, was loaded into each replicate PCR. The purified libraries were quantified using a Qubit 3.0 fluorometer, sized with a Bioanalyzer 2100, and then quantified again using the KAPA Library Quantification kit. Each immunoSEQ 96-well plate was sequenced on its own single-read 150-cycle Illumina NextSeq 550 flow cell. The study's processing was this. Because the immunoSEQ output included only junctional sequences and no quality scores, the filtering could not be the same as the filtering used for full-length reads. To assign V/J genes and CDR3, sequences were annotated using PyIR, a Python wrapper for IgBLAST v1.9, with IMGT germline references. Reads with weak V/J assignments (E-value above 1e-6), missing CDR3, stop codons, out-of-frame junctions, or ambiguous translated residues were removed. A V3J clonotype was defined by an identical inferred V gene, J gene, and CDR3 amino acid sequence. Percentage overlap between repertoires was computed as shared unique clonotypes divided by the size of the smaller repertoire. RTK rarefaction, the Chao1 estimator, and Recon v2.1 estimates of unobserved clonotypes were used to assess repertoire richness. Generation probabilities were computed with OLGA for all TCRbeta clonotypes obtained by the gDNA method from several donors. TCRdb carries this immuneACCESS record with in-frame sequences only. Its versions omit some clonotypes, under half of them owing to an unresolved V gene in the studies checked, with the rest unexplained. V and J calls and clone size come straight from that table; D and trimming were deduced from the DNA. The table for this sample lists about 2 million clones; approximately 94% of them were counted only once. The ten largest clonotypes hold more than 0.95% of the sample.

Sequences were obtained from naive CD8+ T cells sorted from blood. Read against the paper, the sample's cell subset or site label means: CD45RA+CCR7+. The sequence was collected from a man between 18 and 29 years old in good health. The V and J genes are TRBV7-2 and TRBJ2-1; no D gene call is confident. The CDR3 region reads CASSLGGWNEQFF. The DNA is TGTGCCAGCAGCTTAGGCGGATGGAATGAGCAGTTCTTC.